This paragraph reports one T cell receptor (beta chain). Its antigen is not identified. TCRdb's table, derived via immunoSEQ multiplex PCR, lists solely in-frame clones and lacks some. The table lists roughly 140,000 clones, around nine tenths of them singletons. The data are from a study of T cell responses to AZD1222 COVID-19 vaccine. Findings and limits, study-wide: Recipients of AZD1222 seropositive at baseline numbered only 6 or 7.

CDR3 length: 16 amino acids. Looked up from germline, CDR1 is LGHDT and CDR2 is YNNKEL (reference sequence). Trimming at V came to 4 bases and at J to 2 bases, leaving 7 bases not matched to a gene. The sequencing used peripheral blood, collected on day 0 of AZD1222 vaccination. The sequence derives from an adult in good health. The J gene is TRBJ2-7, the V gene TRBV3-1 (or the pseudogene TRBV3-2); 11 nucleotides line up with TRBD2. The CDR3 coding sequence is TGTGCCAGCAGCCCCCTGGGTAGCGGGAGGGCCTACGAGCAGTACTTC. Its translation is CASSPLGSGRAYEQYF.